Listed below are T cell receptor beta chains from one sample, sequenced in a study of CD4 T cells in lung cancer. The method was immunoSEQ multiplex PCR; TCRdb's version includes in-frame clones alone and lacks a portion of them. The data hold over a thousand clones, with about 60% observed a single time. The antigens these receptors bind are not known. The material sequenced was cultured cells derived from lung. Every receptor here comes from a woman aged 60-75 years with non-small cell lung cancer. CDR3s include the opening cysteine and the closing phenylalanine or tryptophan. D genes are given only for firm matches. Some rows mark clone size as missing; the rest say once, few, many or name a class of expanded clone.

abundance	v_gene	d_gene	len	j_gene	CDR3aa	CDR3nt
medium-sized	TRBV30	NA	13	TRBJ1-1	CAWSDGADTEAFF	TGTGCCTGGAGTGATGGGGCAGACACTGAAGCTTTCTTT
large	TRBV4-1	NA	15	TRBJ2-2	CASSRQRGGTGELFF	TGCGCCAGCAGCCGACAAAGGGGGGGCACCGGGGAGCTGTTTTTT
NA	TRBV5-8	NA	15	TRBJ1-2	CASYDYPRKTYGYTF	TGTGCCAGCTACGATTATCCACGAAAGACCTATGGCTACACCTTC
NA	TRBV7-9	TRBD1	15	TRBJ1-2	CASSLAVDRRYGYTF	TGTGCCAGCAGCTTAGCGGTGGACAGGCGCTATGGCTACACCTTC
medium-sized	TRBV18	NA	13	TRBJ1-2	CASSQRGNYGYTF	TGTGCCAGCTCACAACGGGGAAACTATGGCTACACCTTC
NA	TRBV11-2	NA	15	TRBJ2-4	CASSVQGGYGNIQYF	TGTGCCAGCAGCGTACAGGGTGGGTATGGAAACATTCAGTACTTC
few	TRBV5-1	NA	14	TRBJ2-2	CASSRTTGTGELFF	TGCGCCAGCAGCCGGACCACCGGGACCGGGGAGCTGTTTTTT
NA	TRBV28	TRBD1	16	TRBJ2-7	CASSPRGRTSSDEQYF	TGTGCCAGCAGTCCCAGGGGGCGAACATCTTCGGACGAGCAGTACTTC
NA	TRBV5-1	TRBD1	14	TRBJ1-1	CASSVTGVNTEAFF	TGCGCCAGCAGCGTGACAGGGGTGAACACTGAAGCTTTCTTT
NA	TRBV25-1	TRBD1	14	TRBJ1-5	CASRETGSNQPQHF	TGTGCCAGCAGGGAGACAGGGTCCAATCAGCCCCAGCATTTT
NA	TRBV28	TRBD1	14	TRBJ2-1	CASSRLDRDNEQFF	TGTGCCAGCAGTCGACTCGACAGGGACAATGAGCAGTTCTTC
NA	TRBV7-9	NA	14	TRBJ2-5	CASSSRRGQETQYF	TGTGCCAGCAGCTCTCGGCGGGGACAAGAGACCCAGTACTTC
NA	TRBV2	NA	10	TRBJ2-7	CASSSYEQYF	TGTGCCAGCAGTTCCTACGAGCAGTACTTC
NA	TRBV28	TRBD2	15	TRBJ2-3	CASSPPGLAGHTQYF	TGTGCCAGCAGTCCCCCGGGACTAGCGGGCCATACGCAGTATTTT
NA	TRBV7-2	NA	13	TRBJ2-3	CASSTASTDTQYF	TGTGCCAGCAGCACCGCTAGCACAGATACGCAGTATTTT
NA	TRBV9	NA	14	TRBJ2-3	CASSVVGDTDTQYF	TGTGCCAGCAGCGTAGTCGGGGATACAGATACGCAGTATTTT
few	TRBV5-6	NA	17	TRBJ1-1	CASSLAGGDWNWDEAFF	TGTGCCAGCAGCTTGGCCGGAGGGGACTGGAACTGGGATGAAGCTTTCTTT
NA	TRBV7-2	NA	14	TRBJ1-4	CASSRTTTNEKLFF	TGTGCCAGCAGCCGTACAACAACTAATGAAAAACTGTTTTTT
NA	TRBV10-3	NA	16	TRBJ1-2	CAISESAGRGEYGYTF	TGTGCCATCAGTGAGTCAGCGGGCAGGGGCGAGTATGGCTACACCTTC
NA	TRBV5-8	TRBD1	16	TRBJ1-5	CASRPPQGKGNQPQHF	TGTGCCAGCAGGCCCCCACAGGGGAAGGGCAATCAGCCCCAGCATTTT
NA	TRBV19	TRBD1	14	TRBJ1-4	CASSLQGSNEKLFF	TGTGCCAGTAGTCTACAGGGGAGTAATGAAAAACTGTTTTTT
NA	TRBV7-2	NA	19	TRBJ1-1	CASRTAPRAPRFKDTEAFF	TGTGCCAGCAGAACAGCCCCCAGGGCCCCACGGTTTAAGGACACTGAAGCTTTCTTT
few	TRBV5-1	NA	14	TRBJ1-6	CASSAEGNNSPLHF	TGCGCCAGCAGTGCAGAGGGGAATAATTCACCCCTCCACTTT
few	TRBV7-2	NA	12	TRBJ2-5	CASSLAPETQYF	TGTGCCAGCAGCTTAGCCCCTGAGACCCAGTACTTC
NA	TRBV7-2	TRBD1	16	TRBJ1-2	CASSAGQGAGIYGYTF	TGTGCCAGCAGCGCGGGACAGGGGGCGGGTATCTATGGCTACACCTTC
NA	TRBV5-5	NA	13	TRBJ1-5	CASSLGENQPQHF	TGTGCCAGCAGCTTGGGAGAGAATCAGCCCCAGCATTTT
NA	TRBV5-6	NA	13	TRBJ1-1	CASSLDRNTEAFF	TGTGCCAGCAGCCTGGACAGGAACACTGAAGCTTTCTTT
NA	TRBV5-1	NA	15	TRBJ2-3	CASSLGRSGTDTQYF	TGCGCCAGCAGCTTGGGACGGAGTGGGACAGATACGCAGTATTTT
large	TRBV10-3	NA	12	TRBJ1-2	CAISFANYGYTF	TGTGCCATCAGTTTCGCTAACTATGGCTACACCTTC
NA	TRBV6-5	NA	14	TRBJ2-5	CASSYSMAGETQYF	TGTGCCAGCAGTTACTCGATGGCGGGGGAGACCCAGTACTTC
NA	TRBV11-2	NA	12	TRBJ1-3	CASSLVKNTIYF	TGTGCCAGCAGCTTAGTGAAAAACACCATATATTTT
NA	TRBV6-1	NA	14	TRBJ1-1	CASSLQGFGTEAFF	TGTGCCAGCAGTTTACAGGGTTTTGGCACTGAAGCTTTCTTT
NA	TRBV28	NA	14	TRBJ2-1	CASSLGTWEGMKFF	TGTGCCAGCAGTTTGGGAACATGGGAAGGAATGAAGTTCTTC
NA	TRBV5-8	TRBD1	18	TRBJ2-7	CASSSTPGQGQSSYEQYF	TGTGCCAGCAGCTCCACACCGGGACAGGGGCAGAGTTCCTACGAGCAGTACTTC
NA	TRBV4-2	NA	17	TRBJ1-1	CASSRKLNRTPGTEAFF	TGTGCCAGCAGCCGAAAACTTAACAGGACTCCGGGGACTGAAGCTTTCTTT
NA	TRBV30	NA	13	TRBJ2-7	CAWLADGAYEQYF	TGTGCCTGGTTGGCGGATGGAGCTTACGAGCAGTACTTC
medium-sized	TRBV30	TRBD1	11	TRBJ1-1	CAWSRGGNAFF	TGTGCCTGGAGTAGAGGGGGCAATGCTTTCTTT
NA	TRBV6-5	NA	14	TRBJ1-2	CASSPSVLNYGYTF	TGTGCCAGCAGTCCGTCCGTCCTCAACTATGGCTACACCTTC
few	TRBV25-1	TRBD2	15	TRBJ2-4	CAFLKGRGIKNIQYF	TGTGCCTTCCTAAAGGGGAGGGGTATCAAAAACATTCAGTACTTC
medium-sized	TRBV9	NA	13	TRBJ1-2	CASSVDSGDGYTF	TGTGCCAGCAGCGTAGACTCAGGGGATGGCTACACCTTC
NA	TRBV11-2	TRBD1	18	TRBJ2-1	CASSPGQGVAPSYNEQFF	TGTGCCAGCAGCCCGGGACAGGGTGTCGCCCCCTCCTACAATGAGCAGTTCTTC
once	TRBV7-2	NA	15	TRBJ2-7	CASSLGAAAPYEQYF	TGTGCCAGCAGCTTAGGAGCGGCAGCTCCCTACGAGCAGTACTTC
NA	TRBV2	TRBD1	15	TRBJ1-2	CASRAAGQTTYGYTF	TGTGCCAGCAGAGCGGCGGGACAGACAACCTATGGCTACACCTTC
NA	TRBV30	TRBD1	13	TRBJ2-7	CACRDRGLHEQYF	TGTGCCTGCAGGGACAGGGGGCTACACGAGCAGTACTTC
hyperexpanded	TRBV2	NA	14	TRBJ2-5	CASGRGFRQETQYF	TGTGCCAGCGGACGGGGGTTCCGCCAAGAGACCCAGTACTTC
NA	TRBV2	NA	14	TRBJ2-4	CASRGGTGANIQYF	TGTGCCAGCAGGGGGGGAACAGGGGCAAACATTCAGTACTTC
few	TRBV4-3	NA	13	TRBJ1-6	CASSQGHNSPLHF	TGCGCCAGCAGCCAAGGCCATAATTCACCCCTCCACTTT
once	TRBV5-1	TRBD2	16	TRBJ2-1	CASSKLAGGYYNEQFF	TGCGCCAGCAGCAAACTAGCGGGGGGCTACTACAATGAGCAGTTCTTC
NA	TRBV6-5	TRBD1	15	TRBJ1-5	CASRPRGLVGQPQHF	TGTGCCAGCAGACCCAGGGGGCTGGTAGGTCAGCCCCAGCATTTT
NA	TRBV5-1	NA	13	TRBJ1-2	CASSVGTEAFKSF	TGCGCCAGCAGCGTTGGGACGGAGGCCTTTAAATCCTTC
NA	TRBV30	NA	11	TRBJ2-7	CASIGAYEQYF	TGTGCTTCGATAGGCGCCTACGAGCAGTACTTC
NA	TRBV10-2	NA	12	TRBJ2-7	CASGSDTDEQYF	TGCGCCAGCGGGTCCGACACAGACGAGCAGTACTTC
NA	TRBV4-1	NA	13	TRBJ2-7	CASSFAGNLEQYF	TGTGCCAGCAGCTTTGCGGGGAACCTCGAGCAGTACTTC
NA	TRBV5-6	NA	16	TRBJ2-3	CASSPGEWVYTDTQYF	TGTGCCAGCAGCCCTGGGGAATGGGTCTACACAGATACGCAGTATTTT
NA	TRBV6-6	TRBD2	15	TRBJ2-2	CASSSTGGNTGELFF	TGTGCCAGCAGTTCCACGGGGGGGAACACCGGGGAGCTGTTTTTT
NA	TRBV5-1	TRBD1	15	TRBJ1-1	CASSLGRTGSTEAFF	TGCGCCAGCAGCTTGGGGAGGACAGGGAGCACTGAAGCTTTCTTT
NA	TRBV10-3	NA	18	TRBJ2-2	CAISGPKPTGENTGELFF	TGTGCCATCAGTGGCCCCAAACCTACAGGAGAGAACACCGGGGAGCTGTTTTTT
medium-sized	TRBV6-5	NA	14	TRBJ1-1	CASSYSTTPTEAFF	TGTGCCAGCAGTTACTCCACTACCCCCACTGAAGCTTTCTTT